The rows below give T cell receptor beta chains drawn from one sample of a study of blood T cell repertoires in COVID-19. Profiled with immunoSEQ multiplex PCR; TCRdb holds only in-frame clones, not every one. The sample records about 100,000 clones, 80% being singletons. Input material: peripheral blood. Source of these receptors: a woman in her 70s with acute or convalescent COVID-19. The CDR3 runs from the conserved cysteine through the conserved F or W. The order of the fields is D gene, J gene, V gene, clone size, CDR3 DNA, CDR3 protein. The D gene is left open where the match is weak. Clone size is given for some rows only: seen once, a few or many times, or a class if the clone is expanded.

TRBD2	TRBJ2-5	TRBV4-2	.	TGTGCCAGCAGCCAAGAGAGGGAGGACTGGGCGGGGGGGCAAGAGACCCAGTACTTC	CASSQEREDWAGGQETQYF
TRBD1	TRBJ2-1	TRBV27	.	TGTGCCAGCAGCGGAAAAGGGACAGGGCGGTACAATGAGCAGTTCTTC	CASSGKGTGRYNEQFF
.	TRBJ1-2	TRBV4-3	.	TGCGCCAGCAGCCAAGATTCGAGCCCCGGTGCCAATGGCTACACCTTC	CASSQDSSPGANGYTF
TRBD1	TRBJ1-2	TRBV3-1/TRBV3-2	once	TGTGCCAGCAGCCATGGAGACAGGGTACGAGGCTACACCTTC	CASSHGDRVRGYTF
TRBD1	TRBJ2-7	TRBV6-1	.	TGTGCCAGCAGTGAAGCCGGGACAGGGATTTACGAGCAGTACTTC	CASSEAGTGIYEQYF
.	TRBJ2-1	TRBV9	.	TGTGCCAGCAGCGGATCCAAAGGCGGGGAAGGCTACAATGAGCAGTTCTTC	CASSGSKGGEGYNEQFF
.	TRBJ1-2	TRBV18	.	TGTGCCAGCTCCCCGCGGGGTCTCGGTGGCTACACCTTC	CASSPRGLGGYTF
.	TRBJ1-4	TRBV5-1	.	TGCGCCAGCAGCTTGGACTCTGAAAAACTGTTTTTT	CASSLDSEKLFF
TRBD2	TRBJ2-1	TRBV29-1	.	TGCAGCCTAATACTAGCGGGCTCCTACAATGAGCAGTTCTTC	CSLILAGSYNEQFF
TRBD2	TRBJ2-7	TRBV12-3/TRBV12-4	.	TGTGCCAGCAGTTTGACTAGCGTCTCCGAGCAGTACTTC	CASSLTSVSEQYF
.	TRBJ1-2	TRBV3-1/TRBV3-2	.	TGTGCCAGCAGCCCCTGCTACACCTTC	CASSPCYTF
.	TRBJ1-2	TRBV25-1	.	TGTGCCAGCAGCAGACTCTATGGCTACACCTTC	CASSRLYGYTF
TRBD2	TRBJ2-3	TRBV5-4	.	TGTGCCTTCAGCGTCCGGGGGGGCACAGATACGCAGTATTTT	CAFSVRGGTDTQYF
.	TRBJ1-4	TRBV4-1	once	TGCGCCAGCAGCCAAGTAGTTAATGAAAAACTGTTTTTT	CASSQVVNEKLFF
TRBD1	TRBJ1-1	TRBV6-5	.	TGTGCCAGCAAGGCCCGCGACAGGGTTACTGAAGCTTTCTTT	CASKARDRVTEAFF
.	TRBJ1-4	TRBV30	.	TGTGCCTGGAGTTTTCTATTTAGGGACGGGGGTAATGAAAAACTGTTTTTT	CAWSFLFRDGGNEKLFF
TRBD1	TRBJ1-4	TRBV27	.	TGTGCCAGCAGCCCGGACAGGCAATATGAAAAACTGTTTTTT	CASSPDRQYEKLFF
TRBD1	TRBJ2-3	TRBV19	.	TGTGCCAGTAGTTCGTATTGGGCCGACCAGGGACAGGGGACAGATACGCAGTATTTT	CASSSYWADQGQGTDTQYF